This T cell receptor (beta chain) was profiled in a study of post-analysis software for immune sequencing data. About the study: Relapsing-remitting, secondary progressive and progressive-relapsing forms made up the multiple sclerosis disease courses.

Unique-molecular-identifier-tagged TCR beta cDNA libraries were used. Input populations of roughly 0.95 to 10 million T cells gave rise to about 480,000 cDNA molecules. TCRdb passed the PCR reads through MiXCR, listing each CDR3 protein once. Among approximately 730,000 distinct CDR3 sequences listed, about 32% were seen once. For this clonotype: Its antigen is undetermined.

This CDR3 is built from 13 residues. Germline values: CDR1 MNHEY, CDR2 SMNVEV (reference sequence). Unmatched junction bases numbered 6, after V lost 8 bases and J lost 6 bases. Regarding the study as a whole: Pronounced co-clustering by F measure was evident among identically batched samples. Relative to controls, patients had five TRBV segments at higher frequency, with TRBV5-6, TRBV5-1 and TRBV20-1 among these. Normalized Chao1 diversity was significantly reduced in patients versus controls.

The V call is TRBV27, the J call TRBJ1-2, with TRBD1 matching over 10 bases. The material sequenced was blood. The sequence derives from a girl aged 5-17 years with multiple sclerosis. CDR3: CASQDRGRDGYTF. In DNA form, the CDR3 reads TGTGCCAGCCAAGACAGGGGGCGGGATGGCTACACCTTC.